This TCR beta chain was recorded in a study of regulatory T cells in long-lasting Graves disease. The time point is: persistent/refractory GD, antithyroid drugs over 5 years with positive TRAb. RNA isolated from PBMCs was used to make the TCR library. This clonotype was observed many times. Relying on iRepertoire HTBI primers and Arm-PCR of CDR3 regions, the team built TCR beta libraries. TCRdb analysed the multiplex PCR reads with MiXCR anew, one entry per CDR3 protein. The sample lists over 450,000 distinct CDR3 sequences, under 25% seen once, with less than 9% in the top ten. The material was peripheral blood mononuclear cells (PBMCs), obtained when the disease was refractory, from a patient treated with antithyroid drugs. This clonotype originated in a female donor with Graves disease.

The CDR3 protein is CASRDRSNTGELFF. CDR3 sequence (DNA): TGTGCCAGCAGGGACAGATCGAACACCGGGGAGCTGTTTTTT. The rearrangement joins TRBV6-1 to TRBJ2-2; maybe TRBD1 (6 bases). The germline V gene has CDR1 MNHNS and CDR2 SASEGT. This CDR3 comprises 14 residues. The V end lost 6 bases, the J end lost 0 bases, and 8 bases lay between the germline ends.